These 5 T cell receptor beta chains share one sample of origin, sequenced in a study of tumor and adjacent non-tumor tissue in lung cancer. A modified ARM-PCR protocol with three rounds of nested PCR amplified TCRbeta. Using its own MiXCR run on the multiplex PCR reads, TCRdb lists one record per CDR3 protein. The sample includes tens of thousands of distinct CDR3 sequences, around 70% seen only once; the top ten take approximately 30%. No cell sorting was done before RNA was extracted from the tissue. Distant lung tissue was collected more than 3 cm away from the tumor edge. The sequencing input was distant non-tumor lung tissue. Source of these receptors: a woman in her forties or fifties with non-small cell lung cancer.

A note on this clonotype: A clone one base away is much larger, so this may be a read error. The V and J genes are TRBV29-1 and TRBJ2-2, with TRBD1 as a possible D gene (6 bases). CDR3 length equals 12 residues. V was pared by 8 bases and J by 7 bases, with 14 bases between. Germline assignment: CDR1 SQVTM and CDR2 ANQGSEA. In DNA form, the CDR3 reads TGCAGCACAGGGTTTAGGATCGGGGAGCTGTTTTTT. This translates into CSTGFRIGELFF.

This chain connects TRBV6-1 to TRBJ1-5; tentative D call: TRBD1 (5 bases). The end of the DNA fits TRBJ2-3 better, so the J call may be wrong. The CDR3 totals 14 residues. CDR1 is MNHNS, CDR2 SASEGT, per germline. This chain's CDR3 is CASSVVGPNQRQYF. CDR3 bases: TGTGCCAGCAGTGTTGTGGGGCCCAATCAGCGCCAGTATTTT.

The rearrangement uses TRBV20-1 and TRBJ1-3; the D gene is possibly TRBD1 (6 bases). Per germline, CDR1 DFQATT and CDR2 SNEGSKA (reference sequence). The CDR3 is made up of 12 amino acids. CDR3 protein: CSTGLSGNTIYF. The CDR3 nucleotides read TGCAGCACAGGGCTGTCTGGAAACACCATATATTTT.

About this clonotype itself: At one end, the junction sequence differs from germline, possibly due to a read error. This rearrangement joins TRBV20-1 to TRBJ1-6, with D unresolved. In germline, CDR1 is DFQATT, CDR2 SNEGSKA (reference sequence). There are 15 residues in the CDR3. The chain's CDR3 is CSARERALYNSPLQF. In DNA, the CDR3 is TGCAGTGCTAGAGAGCGGGCCCTATATAATTCACCGCTCCAGTTT.

In this sample, this clonotype turned up a few times. A much larger clonotype is one base distant, so this may be a read error. V gene TRBV20-1 combines with J gene TRBJ2-7, with 7 bases matching TRBD1. The germline CDR1 and CDR2 sequences are DFQATT and SNEGSKA (reference sequence). This CDR3 has 13 residues. V shed 6 bases and J 0 bases; nucleotides not matched to a gene: 5. The CDR3 spells CSANRDSSYEQYF. DNA for the CDR3: TGCAGTGCCAACCGGGACAGCTCCTACGAGCAGTACTTC.